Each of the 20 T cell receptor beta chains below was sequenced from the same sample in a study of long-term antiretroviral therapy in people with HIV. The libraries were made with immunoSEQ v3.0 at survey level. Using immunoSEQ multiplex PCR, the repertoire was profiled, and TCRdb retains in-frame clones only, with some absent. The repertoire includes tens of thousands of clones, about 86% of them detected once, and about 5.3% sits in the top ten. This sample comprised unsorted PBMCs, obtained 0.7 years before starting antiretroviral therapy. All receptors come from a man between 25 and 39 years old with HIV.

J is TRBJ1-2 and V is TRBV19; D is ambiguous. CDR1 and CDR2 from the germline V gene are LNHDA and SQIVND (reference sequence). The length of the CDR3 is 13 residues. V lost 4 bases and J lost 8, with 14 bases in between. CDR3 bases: TGTGCCAGTAGTACCCAGGCCCCTAGGGGCTACACCTTC. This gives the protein CASSTQAPRGYTF.

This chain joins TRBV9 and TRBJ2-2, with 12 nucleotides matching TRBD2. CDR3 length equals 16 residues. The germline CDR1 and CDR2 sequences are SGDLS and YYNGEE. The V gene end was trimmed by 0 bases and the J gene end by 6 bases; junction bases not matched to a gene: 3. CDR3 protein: CASSVVASGGAGELFF. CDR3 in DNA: TGTGCCAGCAGCGTAGTGGCTAGCGGGGGGGCCGGGGAGCTGTTTTTT.

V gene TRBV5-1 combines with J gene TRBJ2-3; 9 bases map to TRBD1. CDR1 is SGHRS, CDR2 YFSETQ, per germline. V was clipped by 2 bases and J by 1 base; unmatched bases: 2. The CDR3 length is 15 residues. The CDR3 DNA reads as TGCGCCAGCAGCTTACAGGGGGCCGGCACAGATACGCAGTATTTT. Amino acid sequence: CASSLQGAGTDTQYF.

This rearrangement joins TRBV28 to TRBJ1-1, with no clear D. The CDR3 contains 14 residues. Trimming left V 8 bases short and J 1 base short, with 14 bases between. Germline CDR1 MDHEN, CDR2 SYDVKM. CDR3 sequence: CASASRTANTEAFF. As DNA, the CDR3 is TGTGCCAGCGCCTCAAGGACCGCGAACACTGAAGCTTTCTTT.

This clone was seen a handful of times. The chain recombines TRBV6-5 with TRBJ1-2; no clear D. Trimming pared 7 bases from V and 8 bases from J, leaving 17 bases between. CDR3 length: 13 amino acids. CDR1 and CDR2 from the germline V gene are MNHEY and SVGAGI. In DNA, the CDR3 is TGTGCCAGCACTGAGGGTTCGCGCTACGGCTACACCTTC. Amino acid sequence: CASTEGSRYGYTF.

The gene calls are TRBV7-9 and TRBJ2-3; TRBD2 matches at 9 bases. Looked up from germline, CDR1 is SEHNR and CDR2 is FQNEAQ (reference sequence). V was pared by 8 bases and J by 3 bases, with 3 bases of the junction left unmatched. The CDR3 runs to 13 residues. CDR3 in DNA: TGTGCCAGCCGGACTAGCGAGACAGATACGCAGTATTTT. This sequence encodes CASRTSETDTQYF. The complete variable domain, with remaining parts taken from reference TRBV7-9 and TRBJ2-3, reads DTGVSQNPRHKITKRGQNVTFRCDPISEHNRLYWYRQTLGQGPEFLTYFQNEAQLEKSRLLSDRFSAERPKGSFSTLEIQRTEQGDSAMYLCASRTSETDTQYFGPGTRLTVL.

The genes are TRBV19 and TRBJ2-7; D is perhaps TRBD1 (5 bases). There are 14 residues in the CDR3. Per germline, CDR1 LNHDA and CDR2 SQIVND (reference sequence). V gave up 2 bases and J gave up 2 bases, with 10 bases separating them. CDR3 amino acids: CASSIRTGPYEQYF. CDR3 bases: TGTGCCAGTAGTATACGAACAGGACCCTACGAGCAGTACTTC.

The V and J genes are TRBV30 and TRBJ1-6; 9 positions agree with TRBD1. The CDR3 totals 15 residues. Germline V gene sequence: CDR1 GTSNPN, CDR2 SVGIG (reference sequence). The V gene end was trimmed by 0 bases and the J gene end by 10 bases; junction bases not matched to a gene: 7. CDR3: CAWSVGGTGQSPLHF. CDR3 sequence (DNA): TGTGCCTGGAGTGTAGGAGGGACAGGGCAGTCACCCCTCCACTTT.

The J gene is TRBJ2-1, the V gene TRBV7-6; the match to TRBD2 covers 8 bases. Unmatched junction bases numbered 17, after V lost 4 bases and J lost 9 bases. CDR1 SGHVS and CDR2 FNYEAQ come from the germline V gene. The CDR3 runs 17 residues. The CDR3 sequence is CASSSAVSSGFRGEQFF. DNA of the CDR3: TGTGCCAGCAGCTCAGCGGTTTCTAGCGGGTTTCGGGGTGAGCAGTTCTTC.

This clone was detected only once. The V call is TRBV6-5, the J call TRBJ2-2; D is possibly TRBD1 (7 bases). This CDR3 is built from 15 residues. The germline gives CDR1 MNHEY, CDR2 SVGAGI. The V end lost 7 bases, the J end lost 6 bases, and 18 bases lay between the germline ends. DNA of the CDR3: TGTGCCAGCACCTTAGGCGGGACAGCCCCCGGGGAGCTGTTTTTT. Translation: CASTLGGTAPGELFF.

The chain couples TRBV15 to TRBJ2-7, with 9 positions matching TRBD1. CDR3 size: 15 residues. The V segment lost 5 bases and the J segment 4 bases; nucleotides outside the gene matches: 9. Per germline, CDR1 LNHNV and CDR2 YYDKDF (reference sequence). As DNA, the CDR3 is TGTGCCACCAGCCAAGATATACAGGGGGCTTACGAGCAGTACTTC. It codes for CATSQDIQGAYEQYF.

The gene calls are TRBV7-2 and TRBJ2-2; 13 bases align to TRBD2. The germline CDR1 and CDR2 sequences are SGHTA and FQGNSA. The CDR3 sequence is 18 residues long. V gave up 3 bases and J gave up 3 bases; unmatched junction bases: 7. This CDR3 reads CASSLRLAGGSDTGELFF. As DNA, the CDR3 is TGTGCCAGCAGCTTGAGACTAGCGGGAGGATCGGACACCGGGGAGCTGTTTTTT.

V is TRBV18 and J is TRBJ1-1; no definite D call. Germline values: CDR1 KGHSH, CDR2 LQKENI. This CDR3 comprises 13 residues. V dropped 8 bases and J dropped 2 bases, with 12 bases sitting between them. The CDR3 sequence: CASQDGINTEAFF. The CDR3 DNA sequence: TGTGCCAGCCAGGACGGGATAAACACTGAAGCTTTCTTT.

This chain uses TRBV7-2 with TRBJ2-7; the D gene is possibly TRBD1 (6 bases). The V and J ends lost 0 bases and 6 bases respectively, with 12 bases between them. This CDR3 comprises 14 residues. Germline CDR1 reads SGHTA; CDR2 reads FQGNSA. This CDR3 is CASSLARGSREQYF. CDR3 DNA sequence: TGTGCCAGCAGCTTAGCCAGGGGTTCTCGCGAGCAGTACTTC.

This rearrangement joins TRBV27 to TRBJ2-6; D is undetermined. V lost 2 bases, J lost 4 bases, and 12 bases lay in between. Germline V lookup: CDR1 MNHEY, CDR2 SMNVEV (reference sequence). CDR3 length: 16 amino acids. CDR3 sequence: CASSLDRAPGANVLTF. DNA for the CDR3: TGTGCCAGCAGTTTAGATAGGGCGCCAGGGGCCAACGTCCTGACTTTC.

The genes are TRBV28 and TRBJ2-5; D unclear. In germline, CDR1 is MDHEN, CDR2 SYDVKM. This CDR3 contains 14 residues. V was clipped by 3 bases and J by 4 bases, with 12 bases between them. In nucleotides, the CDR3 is TGTGCCAGCAGTTTGGTGGGCGCCGGAGAGACCCAGTACTTC. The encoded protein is CASSLVGAGETQYF.

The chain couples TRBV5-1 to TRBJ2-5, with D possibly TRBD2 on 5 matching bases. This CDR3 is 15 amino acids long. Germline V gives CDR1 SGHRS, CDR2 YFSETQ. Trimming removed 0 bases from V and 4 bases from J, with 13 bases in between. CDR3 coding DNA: TGCGCCAGCAGCTTGGCCGTCCTTGAGGGAGAGACCCAGTACTTC. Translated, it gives CASSLAVLEGETQYF.

CDR3 loop: CAIPSRASGRAATGELFF. The CDR3 nucleotides are TGTGCCATACCTTCTCGCGCTAGCGGGAGGGCCGCCACCGGGGAGCTGTTTTTT. The chain carries TRBV13 and TRBJ2-2; 12 bases align to TRBD2. The CDR3 runs 18 residues. With V trimmed by 10 bases and J by 4 bases, 16 bases remained unmatched. CDR1 and CDR2 (germline): PRHDT, FYEKMQ (reference sequence).

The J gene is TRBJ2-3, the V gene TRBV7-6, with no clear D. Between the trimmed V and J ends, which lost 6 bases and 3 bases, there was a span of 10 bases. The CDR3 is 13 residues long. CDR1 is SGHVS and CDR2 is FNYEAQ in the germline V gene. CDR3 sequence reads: CASRRTVTDTQYF. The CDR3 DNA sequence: TGTGCCAGCAGACGTACAGTGACAGATACGCAGTATTTT.

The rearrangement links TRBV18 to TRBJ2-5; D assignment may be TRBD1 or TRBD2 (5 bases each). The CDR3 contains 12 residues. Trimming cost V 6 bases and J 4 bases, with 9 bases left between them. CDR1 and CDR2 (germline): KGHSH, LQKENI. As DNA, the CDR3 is TGTGCCAGCTCGGGGGACCCAGAGACCCAGTACTTC. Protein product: CASSGDPETQYF.